Reported below is one T cell receptor beta chain. Here immunoSEQ multiplex PCR was the method, and the copy in TCRdb shows in-frame clones only, minus some. The data hold fewer than 350,000 clones, with 88% observed a single time. This CDR3 has 15 residues. J was trimmed by 3 bases and V by 5 bases; bases with no gene match: 2. Germline loops: CDR1 SGHTA, CDR2 FQGTGA. This sample is part of a study of cytomegalovirus exposure and HLA in healthy donors. Sequenced sample: PBMCs. The J gene is TRBJ2-3, the V gene TRBV7-3, with TRBD2 matching over 13 bases. The sequence came from a woman in her late teens or twenties in good health and CMV-seronegative. The CDR3 DNA follows: TGTGCCAGCAGCCCACTAGCGGGAGGGACAGATACGCAGTATTTT. Protein product: CASSPLAGGTDTQYF.